Presented here are 25 T cell receptor beta chains from one specimen sequenced in a study of blood T cell repertoires in COVID-19. Using immunoSEQ multiplex PCR, the repertoire was profiled, and TCRdb retains in-frame clones only, with some absent. The repertoire holds tens of thousands of clones, 90% seen once, with roughly 0.78% in the top ten. The source material was peripheral blood. The receptor set was obtained from a woman of 80 years or more with acute or convalescent COVID-19.

In its sample, this clone was seen once. The rearrangement joins TRBV2 to TRBJ1-1, with D tentatively TRBD1 (6 bases). CDR1 SNHLY and CDR2 FYNNEI come from the germline V gene. This CDR3 region has 13 residues. V was clipped by 7 bases and J by 0 bases, with 9 bases between them. The CDR3 reads CASTGQMNTEAFF. CDR3 coding DNA: TGTGCCAGCACTGGACAGATGAACACTGAAGCTTTCTTT.

This chain joins TRBV18 and TRBJ1-1; 7 nucleotides match TRBD1. The CDR3 is made up of 12 amino acids. Germline values: CDR1 KGHSH, CDR2 LQKENI. Losses at the gene ends were 5 bases for V and 8 bases for J; bases not matched to a gene: 5. CDR3 sequence reads: CASSTKDREAFF. CDR3 in DNA: TGTGCCAGCTCAACCAAGGACAGGGAAGCTTTCTTT.

The V gene is TRBV2, the J gene TRBJ1-6; 7 nucleotides agree with TRBD1. Germline V lookup: CDR1 SNHLY, CDR2 FYNNEI. The CDR3 consists of 14 residues. V lost 5 bases to trimming and J lost 5 bases; unmatched junction nucleotides: 3. CDR3 DNA sequence: TGTGCCAGCAGTTGGGACAGAAATAATTCACCCCTCCACTTT. Amino acid sequence: CASSWDRNNSPLHF.

The rearrangement uses TRBV4-2 and TRBJ2-5; 11 positions match TRBD1. CDR3 length equals 13 residues. V lost 8 bases to trimming and J lost 4 bases; unmatched junction nucleotides: 3. CDR1 is LGHNA and CDR2 is YNFKEQ in the germline V gene. The CDR3 region is CASGTGGLETQYF. CDR3 bases: TGTGCCAGCGGGACAGGGGGATTAGAGACCCAGTACTTC.

The genes are TRBV4-3 and TRBJ1-6; no firm D call. CDR1 is LGHNA and CDR2 is YSLEER in the germline V gene. The CDR3 is 15 residues long. V gave up 1 base and J gave up 7 bases, with 11 bases separating them. CDR3 amino acids: CASSQARELNSPLHF. CDR3 DNA: TGCGCCAGCAGCCAAGCTCGGGAACTCAATTCACCCCTCCACTTT.

The chain combines TRBV7-3 with TRBJ2-1; no clear D. The V end was cut by 1 base, the J end by 0 bases, with 19 bases between. The CDR3 totals 19 residues. Germline lookup yields CDR1 SGHTA and CDR2 FQGTGA. Here the CDR3 reads CASSLIPVAPASSYNEQFF. CDR3 DNA: TGTGCCAGCAGCTTAATCCCGGTAGCCCCAGCCAGCTCCTACAATGAGCAGTTCTTC.

The chain links TRBV4-1 to TRBJ1-4, with D perhaps matching TRBD1 (5 bases). V was clipped by 0 bases and J by 5 bases, with 13 bases between them. CDR1 MGHRA and CDR2 YSYEKL come from the germline V gene. This CDR3 has 16 residues. DNA of the CDR3: TGCGCCAGCAGCCAAGATTTGGGGCTGGGGAATGAAAAACTGTTTTTT. Amino acids: CASSQDLGLGNEKLFF.

The chain is built from TRBV9 and TRBJ2-1; TRBD2 matches at 7 bases. The CDR3 loop spans 16 amino acids. Germline V lookup: CDR1 SGDLS, CDR2 YYNGEE. After removal of 0 bases from V and 5 bases from J, the junction contained 8 bases not matched to a gene. The CDR3 DNA sequence: TGTGCCAGCAGCGTAGGGGTCGGGAGGACTGACAATGAGCAGTTCTTC. The encoded protein is CASSVGVGRTDNEQFF.

The chain employs TRBV27 and TRBJ2-7; D gene ambiguous. Per germline, CDR1 MNHEY and CDR2 SMNVEV (reference sequence). This CDR3 comprises 14 residues. Trimming took off 0 bases at V and 1 base at J, with 7 bases between the two ends. The CDR3 sequence is CASSLSPGSYEQYF. CDR3 DNA sequence: TGTGCCAGCAGTTTATCGCCAGGATCCTACGAGCAGTACTTC.

The rearrangement uses TRBV3-1 (or the pseudogene TRBV3-2) and TRBJ2-7, with 9 bases fitting TRBD2. The germline gives CDR1 LGHDT, CDR2 YNNKEL (reference sequence). The length of the CDR3 is 13 residues. V gave up 5 bases and J gave up 6 bases; unmatched junction bases: 5. The DNA of the CDR3 is TGTGCCAGCAGCAAGGCGGGGGGGGGCGAGCAGTACTTC. It specifies CASSKAGGGEQYF.

The chain carries TRBV7-9 and TRBJ2-5, with 8 bases fitting TRBD2. Germline CDR1 SEHNR, CDR2 FQNEAQ (reference sequence). The CDR3 loop spans 11 amino acids. V shed 5 bases and J 7 bases; nucleotides not matched to a gene: 0. DNA for the CDR3: TGTGCCAGCAGCGCGGGGGGGACCCAGTACTTC. Its translation: CASSAGGTQYF.

This chain links TRBV4-1 with TRBJ1-5; D remains ambiguous. The CDR3 extends over 13 amino acids. Trimming shortened V by 0 bases and J by 5 bases, and 5 bases separated the two germline ends. Germline CDR1 reads MGHRA; CDR2 reads YSYEKL. This CDR3 is CASSQDLYQPQHF. In DNA, the CDR3 is TGCGCCAGCAGCCAAGATCTATATCAGCCCCAGCATTTT.

The chain recombines TRBV3-1 (or the pseudogene TRBV3-2) with TRBJ2-1, with 7 bases identical to TRBD2. Unmatched junction bases numbered 4, after V lost 1 base and J lost 7 bases. Germline CDR1 is LGHDT and CDR2 is YNNKEL (reference sequence). The CDR3 contains 14 residues. CDR3 bases: TGTGCCAGCAGCCAAGTCGGGGGGAGGAATGAGCAGTTCTTC. Its protein is CASSQVGGRNEQFF.

J is TRBJ2-5 and V is TRBV5-1; 9 bases fit TRBD1. Trimming at V came to 4 bases and at J to 5 bases, leaving 9 bases not matched to a gene. The CDR3 has 15 residues. Germline values: CDR1 SGHRS, CDR2 YFSETQ. CDR3 protein: CASSIPGQGWETQYF. The DNA for the CDR3 is TGCGCCAGCAGCATCCCGGGACAGGGATGGGAGACCCAGTACTTC.

The chain joins TRBV7-8 to TRBJ1-2; TRBD1 might be the D (6 bases). V lost 5 bases and J 3 bases, leaving 10 bases between the germline ends. Germline CDR1 reads SGHVS; CDR2 reads FQNEAQ. CDR3 size: 13 residues. The CDR3 nucleotides read TGTGCCAGCAGCACGGACAGAGACTATGGCTACACCTTC. Encoded protein: CASSTDRDYGYTF. The full variable domain, rest sourced from reference TRBV7-8 and TRBJ1-2, is GAGVSQSPRYKVAKRGQDVALRCDPISGHVSLFWYQQALGQGPEFLTYFQNEAQLDKSGLPSDRFFAERPEGSVSTLKIQRTQQEDSAVYLCASSTDRDYGYTFGSGTRLTVV.

The genes are TRBV7-2 and TRBJ2-4; TRBD2 is a possible D gene (5 bases). From germline, CDR1 is SGHTA and CDR2 FQGNSA. The CDR3 length is 13 residues. Trimming left V 1 base short and J 8 bases short, with 9 bases between. In nucleotides, the CDR3 is TGTGCCAGCAGCTTAGGAGGAGGAGACATTCAGTACTTC. Residues: CASSLGGGDIQYF.

A few counts support this clone. The chain joins TRBV2 to TRBJ1-5; 9 nucleotides match TRBD1. Germline V CDR1 and CDR2: SNHLY, FYNNEI. With 3 bases clipped from V and 5 bases from J, the junction kept 5 bases outside the gene matches. The CDR3 runs to 15 residues. CDR3 in amino acids: CASSEGTGFHQPQHF. The CDR3, as DNA: TGTGCCAGCAGTGAGGGGACAGGGTTCCATCAGCCCCAGCATTTT. Using reference TRBV2 and TRBJ1-5 for the parts outside the CDR3, the full variable domain is EPEVTQTPSHQVTQMGQEVILRCVPISNHLYFYWYRQILGQKVEFLVSFYNNEISEKSEIFDDQFSVERPDGSNFTLKIRSTKLEDSAMYFCASSEGTGFHQPQHFGDGTRLSIL.

The chain employs TRBV2 and TRBJ2-7, with a tentative D call TRBD2 (7 bases). Trimming shortened V by 1 base and J by 4 bases, and 11 bases separated the two germline ends. Germline CDR1 is SNHLY and CDR2 is FYNNEI. The CDR3 length is 14 residues. The CDR3 DNA follows: TGTGCCAGCAGTGAAGGAGGGGGGGAATACGAGCAGTACTTC. Translation: CASSEGGGEYEQYF.

The chain employs TRBV28 and TRBJ1-2; 10 bases match TRBD1. V gave up 4 bases and J gave up 3 bases; unmatched junction bases: 2. Germline V gene lookup returns CDR1 MDHEN and CDR2 SYDVKM. CDR3 size: 14 residues. The chain's CDR3 is CASSWDRGHYGYTF. CDR3 DNA: TGTGCCAGCAGTTGGGACAGGGGACACTATGGCTACACCTTC.

The V and J genes are TRBV9 and TRBJ2-7, with 8 bases fitting TRBD2. Looked up from germline, CDR1 is SGDLS and CDR2 is YYNGEE. The length of the CDR3 is 14 residues. With 1 base clipped from V and 4 bases from J, the junction kept 4 bases outside the gene matches. The CDR3 bases are TGTGCCAGCAGCGTAAATAGCGGGATTTACGAGCAGTACTTC. Translated: CASSVNSGIYEQYF. Filled out from reference TRBV9 and TRBJ2-7, the complete variable domain reads DSGVTQTPKHLITATGQRVTLRCSPRSGDLSVYWYQQSLDQGLQFLIQYYNGEERAKGNILERFSAQQFPDLHSELNLSSLELGDSALYFCASSVNSGIYEQYFGPGTRLTVT.

The rearrangement links TRBV6-5 to TRBJ1-1; the D gene is possibly TRBD1 (5 bases). This CDR3 comprises 13 residues. Germline CDR1 reads MNHEY; CDR2 reads SVGAGI. Trimming cost V 10 bases and J 4 bases, with 16 bases left between them. The CDR3 loop reads CATWEGAGTEAFF. In DNA form, the CDR3 reads TGTGCCACCTGGGAAGGGGCTGGCACTGAAGCTTTCTTT.

The chain couples TRBV29-1 to TRBJ2-1; 11 nucleotides match TRBD2. The CDR3 runs to 14 residues. Germline lookup yields CDR1 SQVTM and CDR2 ANQGSEA. Trimming at V came to 4 bases and at J to 8 bases, leaving 7 bases not matched to a gene. The CDR3 bases are TGCAGCGTTGGGCTAGCGGGAGGTAGTGATGAGCAGTTCTTC. Protein sequence: CSVGLAGGSDEQFF.

The chain combines TRBV4-2 with TRBJ1-2, with TRBD1 matching over 8 bases. The CDR3 contains 16 residues. The trim removed 1 base at V and 2 bases at J, leaving 6 bases unmatched. In germline, CDR1 is LGHNA, CDR2 YNFKEQ. Written as DNA, the CDR3 is TGTGCCAGCAGCCAAGGTTACAGGGGGAACAACTATGGCTACACCTTC. It translates to CASSQGYRGNNYGYTF.

The rearrangement uses TRBV6-1 and TRBJ1-6; 8 positions match TRBD1. Germline lookup yields CDR1 MNHNS and CDR2 SASEGT. J lost 6 bases, V lost 1 base, and 2 bases had no gene match. This CDR3 has 15 amino acids. CDR3 residues: CASSEVDRGNSPLHF. CDR3 nucleotides: TGTGCCAGCAGTGAAGTTGACAGGGGTAATTCACCCCTCCACTTT.

This clone has only one observation. The chain is built from TRBV3-1 (or the pseudogene TRBV3-2) and TRBJ2-7; TRBD2 might be the D (6 bases). The V end lost 5 bases, the J end lost 0 bases, and 23 bases lay between the germline ends. The CDR3 sequence is 18 residues long. Germline V gene lookup returns CDR1 LGHDT and CDR2 YNNKEL (reference sequence). The DNA of the CDR3 is TGTGCCAGCAGCGAGCTTGGGACCAGCGGGCAATTCTCCTACGAGCAGTACTTC. This translates into CASSELGTSGQFSYEQYF.